The 29 T cell receptor beta chains below all came from one sample that was sequenced in a study of control samples from healthy donors and cancer patients. Some clones are missing from TCRdb's copy, which holds only in-frame ones; the method was immunoSEQ multiplex PCR. There are over 150,000 clones in the sample; more than 85% occur only once, and 2% lies in the top ten. Sequencing used blood. Receptors originate from a woman in her forties in good health.

CDR3 coding DNA: TGTGCCAGTAGTCCACGGCGGGCGCAGGGTTCGGTCGCCGCCAAAAACATTCAGTACTTC. Translating gives CASSPRRAQGSVAAKNIQYF. J is TRBJ2-4 and V is TRBV19; either TRBD1 or TRBD2 may supply D (5 bases each). The CDR3 length is 20 residues. V lost 5 bases, J lost 1 base, and 27 bases lay in between. The V gene's germline CDR1 is LNHDA and CDR2 SQIVND (reference sequence).

The chain is built from TRBV6-5 and TRBJ2-7; D may be TRBD1 (5 bases). The CDR3 is made up of 12 amino acids. V lost 6 bases, J lost 4 bases, and 10 bases lay in between. Germline lookup yields CDR1 MNHEY and CDR2 SVGAGI. Here the CDR3 reads CASSGQIYEQYF. The CDR3 DNA reads TGTGCCAGCAGCGGACAAATTTACGAGCAGTACTTC.

This chain uses TRBV7-7 with TRBJ2-2, with TRBD1 as a possible D gene (7 bases). Looked up from germline, CDR1 is SSHAT and CDR2 is FNYEAQ (reference sequence). This CDR3 comprises 19 residues. The germline V and J ends were trimmed by 0 bases and 1 base, with 18 bases remaining between them. The CDR3 spells CASSLALGGGGRNTGELFF. The CDR3 nucleotides read TGTGCCAGCAGCTTAGCGCTAGGAGGGGGCGGACGGAACACCGGGGAGCTGTTTTTT.

V is TRBV5-1 and J is TRBJ1-4, with unresolved D. The CDR3 is 14 residues long. V lost 0 bases, J lost 5 bases, and 8 bases lay in between. CDR1 SGHRS and CDR2 YFSETQ come from the germline V gene. CDR3 sequence (DNA): TGCGCCAGCAGCTTGGGGCACGAGAATGAAAAACTGTTTTTT. This sequence encodes CASSLGHENEKLFF. The full variable domain, its missing parts supplied by reference TRBV5-1 and TRBJ1-4, is KAGVTQTPRYLIKTRGQQVTLSCSPISGHRSVSWYQQTPGQGLQFLFEYFSETQRNKGNFPGRFSGRQFSNSRSEMNVSTLELGDSALYLCASSLGHENEKLFFGSGTQLSVL.

This chain joins TRBV3-1 (or the pseudogene TRBV3-2) and TRBJ1-2; no firm D call. This CDR3 is 15 amino acids long. Germline V gene sequence: CDR1 LGHDT, CDR2 YNNKEL (reference sequence). Trimming left V 0 bases short and J 8 bases short, with 16 bases between. CDR3 sequence: CASSQDTLRAEGYTF. CDR3 coding DNA: TGTGCCAGCAGCCAAGATACCTTGCGGGCAGAGGGCTACACCTTC.

CDR3 DNA sequence: TGTGCCAGCAGGCAGGAGCCCTACTACAATGAGCAGTTCTTC. Translating it yields CASRQEPYYNEQFF. This chain links TRBV6-5 with TRBJ2-1; no reliable D call. V lost 6 bases and J lost 3, with 12 bases in between. The CDR3 covers 14 residues. The germline CDR1 and CDR2 sequences are MNHEY and SVGAGI.

This clone was detected only once. The chain is built from TRBV5-4 and TRBJ2-1; D not resolved. The CDR3 covers 12 residues. Germline-derived CDR1 and CDR2 are SGHNT and YYREEE (reference sequence). V was trimmed by 1 base and J by 7 bases, leaving 6 bases between them. The CDR3 bases are TGTGCCAGCAGCTTGCGGCTAAATGAGCAGTTCTTC. It codes for CASSLRLNEQFF.

The J gene is TRBJ1-1, the V gene TRBV18, with TRBD1 matching over 12 bases. The CDR3 extends over 17 amino acids. The V gene end was trimmed by 6 bases and the J gene end by 2 bases; junction bases not matched to a gene: 10. Germline V CDR1 and CDR2: KGHSH, LQKENI. The chain's CDR3 is CASSSTGTGGGNTEAFF. The CDR3 DNA is TGTGCCAGCTCCTCAACCGGGACAGGGGGCGGAAACACTGAAGCTTTCTTT.

The count of this clone is one. The V call is TRBV7-8, the J call TRBJ2-3, with D unresolved. Between the trimmed V and J ends, which lost 5 bases and 2 bases, there was a span of 11 bases. This CDR3 region has 14 residues. Germline loops: CDR1 SGHVS, CDR2 FQNEAQ. CDR3 residues: CASSHLDSTDTQYF. The CDR3 nucleotides read TGTGCCAGCAGCCACCTAGACTCCACAGATACGCAGTATTTT.

This clone was picked up a small number of times. This chain uses TRBV7-8 with TRBJ1-3; D ambiguous. The CDR3 loop spans 15 amino acids. Germline V gives CDR1 SGHVS, CDR2 FQNEAQ. The V end was cut by 5 bases, the J end by 4 bases, with 15 bases between. CDR3: CASSPPGRLGNTIYF. The CDR3 nucleotides are TGTGCCAGCAGCCCCCCAGGCCGCCTCGGAAACACCATATATTTT. The whole variable domain, remainder taken from reference TRBV7-8 and TRBJ1-3, is GAGVSQSPRYKVAKRGQDVALRCDPISGHVSLFWYQQALGQGPEFLTYFQNEAQLDKSGLPSDRFFAERPEGSVSTLKIQRTQQEDSAVYLCASSPPGRLGNTIYFGEGSWLTVV.

This chain uses TRBV10-1 with TRBJ1-1; D is undetermined. The CDR3 spans 13 residues. V was cut by 3 bases and J by 14 bases, with 19 bases left in between. Germline V gene lookup returns CDR1 WNHNN and CDR2 SYGVQD (reference sequence). The CDR3 DNA follows: TGCGCCAGCAGTGAAACGGGCAGAACTATCGCGTTCTTT. Translation: CASSETGRTIAFF.

The chain uses TRBV13 and TRBJ1-1, with 9 bases aligning to TRBD1. This CDR3 region has 13 residues. Germline V gene data show CDR1 as PRHDT and CDR2 as FYEKMQ (reference sequence). Trimming at V came to 5 bases and at J to 8 bases, leaving 6 bases not matched to a gene. The CDR3 nucleotides read TGTGCCAGCAGCCTCACGACAGGGGGGGAAGCTTTCTTT. This sequence encodes CASSLTTGGEAFF.

In the case of this clone: Germline and junction disagree at one end, which may indicate a read error. The chain joins TRBV14 to TRBJ1-3; tentative D call: TRBD1 (6 bases). The CDR3 spans 12 residues. Germline values: CDR1 SGHDN, CDR2 FVKESK. The DNA of the CDR3 is TGTGCCAGCAGCCAAAATCGATGGACAGTAGATTTT. This gives the protein CASSQNRWTVDF.

This chain joins TRBV10-3 and TRBJ2-7, with D possibly TRBD1 on 6 matching bases. Germline CDR1 ENHRY, CDR2 SYGVKD. The CDR3 is 13 amino acids. With 3 bases removed from V and 7 bases from J, the gap between germline ends came to 13 bases. DNA of the CDR3: TGTGCCATCAGTGAAGGACAGAAGGCGGAGCAGTACTTC. Translating gives CAISEGQKAEQYF.

The V gene is TRBV28, the J gene TRBJ1-4; D possibly corresponds to TRBD1 (5 bases). Germline V CDR1 and CDR2: MDHEN, SYDVKM. The CDR3 extends over 17 amino acids. V lost 4 bases and J 0 bases, leaving 15 bases between the germline ends. CDR3 in amino acids: CASSSPGDVATNEKLFF. For the CDR3, the DNA is TGTGCCAGCAGTTCCCCTGGGGACGTAGCAACTAATGAAAAACTGTTTTTT. Based on the CDR3 plus reference TRBV28 and TRBJ1-4, the full variable domain is DVKVTQSSRYLVKRTGEKVFLECVQDMDHENMFWYRQDPGLGLRLIYFSYDVKMKEKGDIPEGYSVSREKKERFSLILESASTNQTSMYLCASSSPGDVATNEKLFFGSGTQLSVL.

This chain's CDR3 is CASSRRGGQVLNEQFF. CDR3 coding DNA: TGTGCCAGCAGCCGACGGGGAGGACAGGTCCTCAATGAGCAGTTCTTC. The gene calls are TRBV3-1 (or the pseudogene TRBV3-2) and TRBJ2-1; maybe TRBD1 (7 bases). Germline V gene sequence: CDR1 LGHDT, CDR2 YNNKEL (reference sequence). The CDR3 runs 16 residues. V shed 4 bases and J shed 6 bases, with 19 bases lying between them.

V usage is TRBV2 and J usage is TRBJ1-4; 8 positions agree with TRBD1. V was pared by 2 bases and J by 8 bases, with 4 bases of the junction left unmatched. This CDR3 region has 14 residues. The germline V gene encodes CDR1 SNHLY and CDR2 FYNNEI. The CDR3 coding sequence is TGTGCCAGCAGTGAACAGGGGGCGGTAGAAAAACTGTTTTTT. Translating gives CASSEQGAVEKLFF. The variable domain in full, with the rest retrieved from reference TRBV2 and TRBJ1-4, is EPEVTQTPSHQVTQMGQEVILRCVPISNHLYFYWYRQILGQKVEFLVSFYNNEISEKSEIFDDQFSVERPDGSNFTLKIRSTKLEDSAMYFCASSEQGAVEKLFFGSGTQLSVL.

This clone has only a few counts. The V and J genes are TRBV10-1 and TRBJ1-6; 10 bases match TRBD1. CDR1 WNHNN and CDR2 SYGVQD come from the germline V gene (reference sequence). The CDR3 length is 14 residues. The V segment lost 5 bases and the J segment 10 bases; nucleotides outside the gene matches: 5. For the CDR3, the DNA is TGCGCCAGCAGTACGGGACAGGGGATCTCACCCCTCCACTTT. Its translation is CASSTGQGISPLHF.

DNA for the CDR3: TGCGCCAGCAGCACGGACAGGGGAGGTAATTCACCCCTCCACTTT. As protein: CASSTDRGGNSPLHF. This chain connects TRBV4-1 to TRBJ1-6, with 9 nucleotides matching TRBD1. This CDR3 comprises 15 residues. V was pared by 5 bases and J by 6 bases, with 5 bases of the junction left unmatched. From germline, CDR1 is MGHRA and CDR2 YSYEKL.

The chain carries TRBV5-1 and TRBJ1-4; tentative D call: TRBD1 (5 bases). Trimming took 5 bases from V and 7 from J, leaving 15 bases between them. This CDR3 is 14 amino acids long. Germline CDR1 and CDR2: SGHRS and YFSETQ. In DNA, the CDR3 is TGCGCCAGCAGGGCAGACAATGGGGGTGAAAAACTGTTTTTT. Amino acid sequence: CASRADNGGEKLFF.

The rearrangement links TRBV7-7 to TRBJ2-5; the D is unclear. The length of the CDR3 is 13 residues. Trimming took 1 base from V and 7 from J, leaving 10 bases between them. Germline CDR1 reads SSHAT; CDR2 reads FNYEAQ (reference sequence). CDR3: CASSLGAVGTQYF. CDR3 DNA sequence: TGTGCCAGCAGCTTAGGAGCTGTAGGGACCCAGTACTTC.

The V call is TRBV6-6, the J call TRBJ2-2, with a possible D match to TRBD2 (6 bases). V lost 4 bases and J lost 5, with 17 bases in between. The V gene's germline CDR1 is MNHNY and CDR2 SVGAGI (reference sequence). This CDR3 has 16 amino acids. CDR3 nucleotides: TGTGCCAGCAGTTTAGTACCCCCGGGGGAAACCGGGGAGCTGTTTTTT. Translating gives CASSLVPPGETGELFF.

Worth noting for this clone: This sample includes further DNA sequences coding for the same CDR3. The chain uses TRBV24-1 and TRBJ1-1; tentative D call: TRBD1 (5 bases). V was shortened by 4 bases and J by 4 bases, with 9 bases between the two germline ends. The CDR3 totals 13 residues. Germline V CDR1 and CDR2: KGHDR, SFDVKD. CDR3 region: CATSEAGGTEAFF. In DNA, the CDR3 is TGTGCCACCAGTGAAGCTGGGGGCACTGAAGCTTTCTTT.

V and J are TRBV28 and TRBJ1-5; D might be TRBD1 (6 bases). The V gene's germline CDR1 is MDHEN and CDR2 SYDVKM. The CDR3 extends over 16 amino acids. V was shortened by 2 bases and J by 1 base, with 12 bases between the two germline ends. This chain's CDR3 is CASSLRGGGSNQPQHF. The CDR3 DNA sequence: TGTGCCAGCAGTTTACGGGGGGGCGGGAGCAATCAGCCCCAGCATTTT.

The rearrangement joins TRBV6-5 to TRBJ1-1; D is ambiguous. The CDR3 has 14 residues. Trimming stripped 8 bases from V and 3 bases from J, with 16 bases between. CDR1 and CDR2 (germline): MNHEY, SVGAGI. The CDR3 DNA reads TGTGCCAGCTCTTACGGGCAGCTGGACACTGAAGCTTTCTTT. This gives the protein CASSYGQLDTEAFF.

CDR3 in DNA: TGTGCCAGCAGTTTCAGGGGTTACGAGCAGTACTTC. It encodes CASSFRGYEQYF. The J gene is TRBJ2-7, the V gene TRBV6-5, with D perhaps matching TRBD1 (6 bases). Looked up from germline, CDR1 is MNHEY and CDR2 is SVGAGI. CDR3 length: 12 residues. The germline V and J ends were trimmed by 4 bases and 4 bases, with 8 bases remaining between them.

This sequence joins TRBV5-6 and TRBJ1-1; 10 nucleotides match TRBD1. From germline, CDR1 is SGHDT and CDR2 YYEEEE. Trimming at V came to 1 base and at J to 5 bases, leaving 8 bases not matched to a gene. CDR3 length equals 16 residues. In nucleotides, the CDR3 is TGTGCCAGCAGCTTGAGACAGGGGGCTTTTAGGACTGAAGCTTTCTTT. This codes for CASSLRQGAFRTEAFF.

The rearrangement links TRBV12-3 or TRBV12-4 to TRBJ2-2, with unresolved D. This CDR3 comprises 13 residues. Deletions cut 6 bases from V and 3 bases from J, with 8 bases between. In nucleotides, the CDR3 is TGTGCCAGCAGCCTGACCTACACCGGGGAGCTGTTTTTT. Translation: CASSLTYTGELFF.

This clone occurred once. The chain combines TRBV10-3 with TRBJ1-1; D ambiguous. With 10 bases removed from V and 1 base from J, the gap between germline ends came to 16 bases. This CDR3 is 14 amino acids long. The germline gives CDR1 ENHRY, CDR2 SYGVKD. The DNA for the CDR3 is TGTGCCACCCAAAGATGGGAATCGAACACTGAAGCTTTCTTT. Amino acid sequence: CATQRWESNTEAFF.